The following is a T cell receptor (beta chain) sequence with its context. Its antigen is undetermined. Random hexamers were used to reverse transcribe an amount of about 0.45 to 1 ug RNA. TCRdb used MiXCR to reprocess the immunoSEQ multiplex PCR reads, holding one entry per CDR3 protein. The sample has under 200,000 distinct CDR3 sequences, roughly 92% seen once; the top ten hold 0.12%. This CDR3 region has 14 residues. Trimming stripped 7 bases from V and 4 bases from J, with 16 bases between. Germline values: CDR1 SGHTA, CDR2 FQGNSA. This entry is derived from a study of CD8 T cells in Susac syndrome. The overall study: Within the sequenced group of Susac syndrome patients, about 6 showed active disease and eight were in remission. Treatment status at blood draw for the Susac syndrome patients was therapy-naive, corticosteroids, or intravenous immunoglobulin alone. Study findings and constraints: The relatively small number of individuals in the TCR sequencing and HLA analysis was acknowledged by the study.

The V and J genes are TRBV7-2 and TRBJ1-2, with a possible D match to TRBD1 (5 bases). Sequenced input: CD4+ T cells from PBMCs. The clonotype originates from a human donor with Susac syndrome. CDR3 nucleotide sequence: TGTGCCAGCAACCCGCCTAAGGGGACCTATGGCTACACCTTC. Translated: CASNPPKGTYGYTF.